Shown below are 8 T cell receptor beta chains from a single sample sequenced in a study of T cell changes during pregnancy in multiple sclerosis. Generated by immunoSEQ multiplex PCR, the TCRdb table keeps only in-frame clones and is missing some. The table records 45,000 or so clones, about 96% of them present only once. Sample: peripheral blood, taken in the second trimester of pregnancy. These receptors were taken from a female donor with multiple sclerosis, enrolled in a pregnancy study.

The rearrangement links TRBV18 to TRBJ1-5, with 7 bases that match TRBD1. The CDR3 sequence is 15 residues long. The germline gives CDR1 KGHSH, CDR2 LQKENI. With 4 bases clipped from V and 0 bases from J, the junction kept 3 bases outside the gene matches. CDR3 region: CASSHGTDSNQPQHF. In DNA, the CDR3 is TGTGCCAGCTCACACGGGACAGATAGCAATCAGCCCCAGCATTTT.

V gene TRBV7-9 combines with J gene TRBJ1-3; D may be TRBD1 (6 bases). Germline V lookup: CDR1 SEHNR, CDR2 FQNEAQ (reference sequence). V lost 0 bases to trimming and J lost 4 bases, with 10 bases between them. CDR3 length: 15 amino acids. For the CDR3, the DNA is TGTGCCAGCAGCTTAGCTCAGGGGAAAGGAAACACCATATATTTT. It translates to CASSLAQGKGNTIYF. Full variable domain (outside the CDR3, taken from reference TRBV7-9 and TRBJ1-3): DTGVSQNPRHKITKRGQNVTFRCDPISEHNRLYWYRQTLGQGPEFLTYFQNEAQLEKSRLLSDRFSAERPKGSFSTLEIQRTEQGDSAMYLCASSLAQGKGNTIYFGEGSWLTVV.

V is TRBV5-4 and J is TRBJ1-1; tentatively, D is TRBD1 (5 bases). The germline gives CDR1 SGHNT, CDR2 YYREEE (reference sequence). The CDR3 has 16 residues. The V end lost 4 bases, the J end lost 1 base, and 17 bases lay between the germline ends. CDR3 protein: CASSQDFLGGNTEAFF. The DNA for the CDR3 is TGTGCCAGCAGCCAGGACTTCTTGGGGGGGAACACTGAAGCTTTCTTT.

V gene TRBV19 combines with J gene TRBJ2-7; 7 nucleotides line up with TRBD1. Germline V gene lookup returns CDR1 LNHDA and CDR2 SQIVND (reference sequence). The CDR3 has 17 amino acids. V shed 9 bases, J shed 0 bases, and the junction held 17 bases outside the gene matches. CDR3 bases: TGTGCCAGGAACCTAAGGGGACAGTTGTCGTCCTCCTACGAGCAGTACTTC. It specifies CARNLRGQLSSSYEQYF.

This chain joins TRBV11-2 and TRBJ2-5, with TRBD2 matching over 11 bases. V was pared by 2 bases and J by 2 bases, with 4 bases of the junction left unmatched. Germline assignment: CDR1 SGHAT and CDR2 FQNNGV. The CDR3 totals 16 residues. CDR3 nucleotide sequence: TGTGCCAGCAGCTTATCGCTAGCGGGGGGACAAGAGACCCAGTACTTC. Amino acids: CASSLSLAGGQETQYF.

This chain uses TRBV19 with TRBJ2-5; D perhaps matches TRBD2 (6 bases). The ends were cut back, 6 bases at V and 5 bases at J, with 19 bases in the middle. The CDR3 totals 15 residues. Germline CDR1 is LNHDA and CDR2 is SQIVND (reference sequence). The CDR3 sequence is CASSLFTTRGETQYF. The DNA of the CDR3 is TGTGCCAGTAGCTTATTCACAACCCGGGGGGAGACCCAGTACTTC.

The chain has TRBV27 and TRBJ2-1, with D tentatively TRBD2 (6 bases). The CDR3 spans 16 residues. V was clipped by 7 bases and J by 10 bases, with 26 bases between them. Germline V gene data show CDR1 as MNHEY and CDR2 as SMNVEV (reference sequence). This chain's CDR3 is CASTPILLAPNGEQFF. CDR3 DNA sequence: TGTGCCAGCACCCCAATTCTACTAGCCCCCAATGGCGAGCAGTTCTTC.

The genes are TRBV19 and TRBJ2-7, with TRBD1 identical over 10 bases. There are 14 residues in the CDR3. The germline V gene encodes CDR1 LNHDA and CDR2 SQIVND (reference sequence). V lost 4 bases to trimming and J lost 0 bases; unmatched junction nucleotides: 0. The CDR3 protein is CASSRTGGSYEQYF. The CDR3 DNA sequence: TGTGCCAGTAGTAGGACAGGGGGCTCCTACGAGCAGTACTTC.